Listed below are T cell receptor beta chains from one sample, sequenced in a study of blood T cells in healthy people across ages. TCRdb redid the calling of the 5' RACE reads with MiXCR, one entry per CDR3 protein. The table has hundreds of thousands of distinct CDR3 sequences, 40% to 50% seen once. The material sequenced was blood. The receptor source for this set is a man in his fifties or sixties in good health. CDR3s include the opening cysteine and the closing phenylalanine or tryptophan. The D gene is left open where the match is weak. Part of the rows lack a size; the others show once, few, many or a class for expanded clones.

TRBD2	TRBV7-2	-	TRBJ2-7	TGTGCCAGCAGCTTAGACGCGATAGCGGGGGGGAAATCCGAGCAGTACTTC	CASSLDAIAGGKSEQYF
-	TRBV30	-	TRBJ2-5	TGTGCCTGGGGAGGAGGCTTCCAAGAGACCCAGTACTTC	CAWGGGFQETQYF
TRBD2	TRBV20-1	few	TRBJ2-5	TGCAGTGCTAGAGCGGGACTAGCGGGGGGGCACATGATGGAGACCCAGTACTTC	CSARAGLAGGHMMETQYF
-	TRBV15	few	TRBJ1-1	TGTGCCACCAGCAGAGATTATGGCCAGTATGACACTGAAGCTTTCTTT	CATSRDYGQYDTEAFF
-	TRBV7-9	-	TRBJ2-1	TGTGCCAGCAGCCCACCACGGTTATCCCAGGATCAGTTCTTC	CASSPPRLSQDQFF
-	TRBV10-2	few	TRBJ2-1	TGCGCCAGCAGTTCCGGGACATTCTATGAGCAGTTCTTC	CASSSGTFYEQFF
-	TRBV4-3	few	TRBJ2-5	TGCGCCAGCAGCCAAGGGTTCGGTCACCAAGAGACCCAGTACTTC	CASSQGFGHQETQYF
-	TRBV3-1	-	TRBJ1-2	TGTGCCAGCAGCCAAGAAATCGAGGGCTATGGCTACACCTTC	CASSQEIEGYGYTF
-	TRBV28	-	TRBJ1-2	TGTGCCAGCAGTGACGGGAGCTATGGCTACACCTTC	CASSDGSYGYTF
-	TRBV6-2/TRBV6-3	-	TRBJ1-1	TGTGCCAGCAGCTTGGGACTGTCAGCTTTCTTT	CASSLGLSAFF
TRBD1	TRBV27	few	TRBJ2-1	TGTGCCAGCAGTTCGACAGGGGGTCAATCCTACAATGAGCAGTTCTTC	CASSSTGGQSYNEQFF
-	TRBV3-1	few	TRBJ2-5	TGTGCCAGCAGCCAGACGTCGCGGGGCCAAGAGACCCAGTACTTC	CASSQTSRGQETQYF
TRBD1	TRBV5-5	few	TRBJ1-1	TGTGCCAGCAGCTTGCCCCACAGGGGTCACACTGAAGCTTTCTTT	CASSLPHRGHTEAFF
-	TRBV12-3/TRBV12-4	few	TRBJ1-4	TGTGCCAGCAGTCCAAACAGGGTTAGGGGCGAAAAACTGTTTTTT	CASSPNRVRGEKLFF
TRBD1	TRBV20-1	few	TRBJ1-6	TGCAGTGCTAGGCCGACAGGGGGAAGTTCACCCCTCCACTTT	CSARPTGGSSPLHF
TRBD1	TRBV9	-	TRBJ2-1	TGTGCCAGCAGCGTAGGGGACAGCTCCTACAATGAGCAGTTCTTC	CASSVGDSSYNEQFF
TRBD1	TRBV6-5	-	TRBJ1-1	TGTGCCAGCAGTGGGACAGACGGGGCTTTCTTT	CASSGTDGAFF
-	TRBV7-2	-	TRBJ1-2	TGTGCCAGCAGTCAAACAGGGTTAACACTCTATGGCTACACCTTC	CASSQTGLTLYGYTF
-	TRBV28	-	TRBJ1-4	TGTGCCAGCAGTCCCAGAACGGTTCCTAATGAAAAACTGTTTTTT	CASSPRTVPNEKLFF
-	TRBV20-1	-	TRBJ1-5	TGCAGTGCTAACCCTACCCCCAGCAATCAGCCCCAGCATTTT	CSANPTPSNQPQHF
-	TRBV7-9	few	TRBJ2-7	TGTGCCAGCAGCTCCTGGACAGAATCCTACGAGCAGTACTTC	CASSSWTESYEQYF
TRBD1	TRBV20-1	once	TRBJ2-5	TGCAGTGCCATAGATGGCCCTTATGACAGGGGACAAGAGACCCAGTACTTC	CSAIDGPYDRGQETQYF